This TCR beta chain appears in the sequencing data of a study of T cell changes during pregnancy in multiple sclerosis. V lost 3 bases and J lost 7; bases outside the gene matches: 22. The CDR3 contains 19 residues. Germline V gene lookup returns CDR1 LNHDA and CDR2 SQIVND (reference sequence). The data were produced by immunoSEQ multiplex PCR, yet TCRdb's version contains in-frame clones alone and is incomplete. The repertoire holds approximately 53,000 clones, with about 92% as singletons. The V call is TRBV19, the J call TRBJ1-2; TRBD1 matches 8 bases. The sequence was collected from a female donor with multiple sclerosis, enrolled in a pregnancy study. The specimen was CD4+ T cells from peripheral blood mononuclear cells, collected before pregnancy. The chain's CDR3 is CASSIPRQGFTVTGRGYTF. CDR3 bases: TGTGCCAGTAGTATTCCCCGACAGGGGTTTACCGTTACGGGTCGTGGCTACACCTTC.